This entry features one T cell receptor beta chain sequence. The antigen is not known. This CDR3 is 17 amino acids long. The germline V gene has CDR1 MNHEY and CDR2 SVGAGI. Trimming left V 0 bases short and J 3 bases short, with 14 bases between. This entry belongs to a study of T-cell reconstitution after alpha-beta-depleted transplantation in children. Study-level points and caveats: Several patients had high TCRbeta diversity at day 60; it came from surviving recipient T cells and thymic progenitors. Several hundred expanded graft clones reportedly gave rise to the alpha-beta T cells present about two months after transplant. At the one-year point after transplant, T-cell counts and TCRbeta diversity were found to come mostly from T cells that had been newly produced.

It was with unique molecular identifiers that the TCRbeta library was prepared. TCRdb processed the PCR reads anew with MiXCR; each CDR3 protein has one entry. There are approximately 82,000 distinct CDR3 sequences in the sample; around 18% occur only once, and approximately 51% lies in the top ten. This TCR derives from a male patient between 2 and 10 years old who had a stem cell transplant for acute lymphoblastic leukemia, so the T cells may come from the graft donor. The chain joins TRBV6-5 to TRBJ1-4; D gene uncertain. The sample here was PBMCs, mostly from graft donor cells, taken 360 days after TCRalphabeta/CD19-depleted stem cell transplant. CDR3 loop: CASSYSLAPSPNEKLFF. In DNA, the CDR3 is TGTGCCAGCAGTTACTCTCTCGCCCCCTCTCCTAATGAAAAACTGTTTTTT.